This T cell receptor beta chain was documented in a study of regulatory T cells in long-lasting Graves disease. In the study overall: Patients with new Graves' disease had used antithyroid drugs below 3 months. Study outcomes and limitations: Newly diagnosed Graves' patients had higher TCR diversity than persistent ones. When disease was persistent, TRBV28, TRBJ1-2 and TRBJ2-5 were the favored segments.

The CDR3 sequence is 16 residues long. After removal of 5 bases from V and 4 bases from J, the junction contained 10 bases not matched to a gene. CDR1 is MNHEY, CDR2 SVGEGT, per germline. Worth noting for this clonotype: Its cognate antigen is unknown. A far larger clone is just one base off, so this is likely a read error. The conserved final phenylalanine or tryptophan is absent from the CDR3, which likely points to a read error.

Stated time point: newly diagnosed GD, antithyroid drugs for less than 3 months. Extracted RNA from PBMCs served as the source of the TCR library. iRepertoire HTBI primers and Arm-PCR of CDR3 regions built TCR beta libraries. One entry per CDR3 protein results from TCRdb running MiXCR on the multiplex PCR reads. The table has 380,000 or so distinct CDR3 sequences, 16% seen once; the top ten hold 20% to 25%. Separately, the same data were catalogued under a study of T cells in Graves' hyperthyroidism and ophthalmopathy.

This sequence joins TRBV6-2 or TRBV6-3 and TRBJ2-3; the match to TRBD2 covers 9 bases. The source material was peripheral blood mononuclear cells (PBMCs), sampled at new diagnosis, from a patient treated with antithyroid drugs. This receptor was identified in a woman aged 18-29 years with Graves disease. Here the CDR3 reads CASSAVSGSGADTQYS. The CDR3 DNA reads as TGTGCCAGCAGTGCCGTTAGCGGGAGCGGCGCAGATACGCAGTATTCT.